This T cell receptor (beta chain) was documented in a study of breast tumors, draining lymph nodes, adjacent tissues. Study-wide points: Tumor TCR diversity was below lymph nodes but above nontumor tissue.

This clonotype was picked up a small number of times. Its antigen remains unknown. TCRdb recomputed calls from the multiplex PCR reads with MiXCR, one row per CDR3 protein. The sample holds about 63,000 distinct CDR3 sequences, 45% to 65% seen once. The V end was cut by 3 bases, the J end by 1 base, with 21 bases between. Germline values: CDR1 DFQATT, CDR2 SNEGSKA (reference sequence). The CDR3 sequence is 17 residues long. This sequence originates from a female donor with breast cancer. Some clones in this sample may be carry-over from other donors' samples. The sequenced sample was breast tumor tissue. The J gene is TRBJ1-2, the V gene TRBV20-1, with D maybe TRBD1 (5 bases). The CDR3 sequence is CSASFPSGGPDNYGYTF. The CDR3 nucleotides read TGCAGTGCTAGTTTTCCCAGTGGGGGACCGGATAACTATGGCTACACCTTC.